This paragraph reports one TCR beta chain. The entry originates in a study of blood T cell repertoires in COVID-19. Study details: Italy, Spain and the United States were the sources of the convalescent and acute COVID-19 samples.

This CDR3 is built from 16 residues. Germline V gene sequence: CDR1 MNHEY, CDR2 SVGAGI. V lost 0 bases and J lost 2, with 13 bases in between. Original methodology: It was from reference gene primer amplification that nucleated cell counts were estimated. Data came from immunoSEQ multiplex PCR; TCRdb stores just in-frame clones and leaves some out. V and J calls and clone size come straight from that table; D and trimming were deduced from the DNA. Among roughly 150,000 clones listed, 88% were seen once. The gene calls are TRBV6-5 and TRBJ1-2; no reliable D call. The sequence derives from a middle-aged man who had recovered from COVID-19. Sequencing was performed on peripheral blood. The CDR3 here is CASSYSGRIKNYGYTF. The CDR3 nucleotides read TGTGCCAGCAGTTACTCGGGCCGGATAAAAAACTATGGCTACACCTTC.